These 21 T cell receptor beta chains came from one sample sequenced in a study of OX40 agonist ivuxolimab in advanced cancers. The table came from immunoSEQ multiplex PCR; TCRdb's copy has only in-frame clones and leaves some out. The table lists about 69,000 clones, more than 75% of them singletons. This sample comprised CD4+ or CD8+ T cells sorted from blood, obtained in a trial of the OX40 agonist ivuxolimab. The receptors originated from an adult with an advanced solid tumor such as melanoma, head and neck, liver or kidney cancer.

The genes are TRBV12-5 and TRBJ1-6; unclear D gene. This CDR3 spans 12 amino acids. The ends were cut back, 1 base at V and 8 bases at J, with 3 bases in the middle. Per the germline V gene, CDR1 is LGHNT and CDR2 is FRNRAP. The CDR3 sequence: CASGLDDSPLHF. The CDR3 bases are TGTGCTAGTGGTTTGGACGATTCACCCCTCCACTTT.

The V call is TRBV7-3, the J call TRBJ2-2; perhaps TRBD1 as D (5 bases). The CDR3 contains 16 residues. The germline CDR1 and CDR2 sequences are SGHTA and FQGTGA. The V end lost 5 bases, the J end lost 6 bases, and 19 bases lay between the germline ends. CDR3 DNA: TGTGCCAGCAGCCCTAACCCCCAGGGTTTAGCCGGGGAGCTGTTTTTT. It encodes CASSPNPQGLAGELFF. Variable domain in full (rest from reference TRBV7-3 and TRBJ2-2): GAGVSQTPSNKVTEKGKYVELRCDPISGHTALYWYRQSLGQGPEFLIYFQGTGAADDSGLPNDRFFAVRPEGSVSTLKIQRTERGDSAVYLCASSPNPQGLAGELFFGEGSRLTVL.

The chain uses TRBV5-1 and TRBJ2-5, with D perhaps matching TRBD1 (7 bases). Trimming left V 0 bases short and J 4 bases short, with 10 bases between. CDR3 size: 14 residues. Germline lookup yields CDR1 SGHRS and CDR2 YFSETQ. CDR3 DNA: TGCGCCAGCAGCTTGGGACAGGGAGGAGAGACCCAGTACTTC. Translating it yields CASSLGQGGETQYF.

In nucleotides, the CDR3 is TGTGCCAGCTCACCTGGAGGGAATCAGCCCCAGCATTTT. Translating gives CASSPGGNQPQHF. V and J are TRBV18 and TRBJ1-5, with unresolved D. CDR1 is KGHSH, CDR2 LQKENI, per germline. There are 13 residues in the CDR3. V lost 3 bases, J lost 4 bases, and 7 bases lay in between.

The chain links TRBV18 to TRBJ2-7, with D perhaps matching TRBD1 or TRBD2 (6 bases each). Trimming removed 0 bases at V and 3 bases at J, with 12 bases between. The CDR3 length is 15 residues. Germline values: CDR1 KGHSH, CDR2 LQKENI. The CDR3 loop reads CASSPPGGHLYEQYF. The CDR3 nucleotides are TGTGCCAGCTCACCACCCGGGGGACATCTCTACGAGCAGTACTTC. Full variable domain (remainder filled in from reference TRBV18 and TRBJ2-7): NAGVMQNPRHLVRRRGQEARLRCSPMKGHSHVYWYRQLPEEGLKFMVYLQKENIIDESGMPKERFSAEFPKEGPSILRIQQVVRGDSAAYFCASSPPGGHLYEQYFGPGTRLTVT.

CDR3 protein: CASSRSRGGVTEAFF. The CDR3 nucleotides are TGTGCCAGCAGCAGGAGCAGGGGCGGGGTCACTGAAGCTTTCTTT. This rearrangement joins TRBV7-2 to TRBJ1-1; D might be TRBD1 (6 bases). V shed 5 bases and J shed 4 bases, with 17 bases lying between them. Germline V gene lookup returns CDR1 SGHTA and CDR2 FQGNSA. The CDR3 is 15 amino acids.

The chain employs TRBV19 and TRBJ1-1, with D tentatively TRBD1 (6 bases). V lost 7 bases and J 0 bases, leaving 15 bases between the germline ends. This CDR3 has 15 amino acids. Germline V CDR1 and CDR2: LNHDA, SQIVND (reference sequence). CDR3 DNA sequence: TGTGCCAGTAAACCCCCGGGGGCGATGAACACTGAAGCTTTCTTT. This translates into CASKPPGAMNTEAFF.

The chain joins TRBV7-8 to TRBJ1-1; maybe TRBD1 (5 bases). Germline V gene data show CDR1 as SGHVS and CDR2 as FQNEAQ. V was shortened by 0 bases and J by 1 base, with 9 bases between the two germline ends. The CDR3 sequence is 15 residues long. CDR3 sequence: CASSLAAGPNTEAFF. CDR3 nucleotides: TGTGCCAGCAGCTTAGCCGCAGGGCCGAACACTGAAGCTTTCTTT.

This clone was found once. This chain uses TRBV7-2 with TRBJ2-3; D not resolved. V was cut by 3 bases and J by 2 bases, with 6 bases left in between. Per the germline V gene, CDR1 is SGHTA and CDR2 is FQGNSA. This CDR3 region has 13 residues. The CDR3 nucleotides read TGTGCCAGCAGCTTCACTAACACAGATACGCAGTATTTT. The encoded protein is CASSFTNTDTQYF.

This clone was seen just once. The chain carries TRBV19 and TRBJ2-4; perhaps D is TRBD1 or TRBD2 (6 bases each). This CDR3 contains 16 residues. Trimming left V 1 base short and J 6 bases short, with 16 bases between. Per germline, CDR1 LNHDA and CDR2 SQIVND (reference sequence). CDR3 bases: TGTGCCAGTAGTATAGCTGACGGAGGGGGAGGAAACATTCAGTACTTC. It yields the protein CASSIADGGGGNIQYF.

For the CDR3, the DNA is TGCAGCGTTGTCGGGGGAGATAGCTATGGCTACACCTTC. This translates into CSVVGGDSYGYTF. The rearrangement uses TRBV29-1 and TRBJ1-2; D is perhaps TRBD1 (5 bases). The V end lost 4 bases, the J end lost 4 bases, and 13 bases lay between the germline ends. Germline CDR1 is SQVTM and CDR2 is ANQGSEA. The CDR3 covers 13 residues.

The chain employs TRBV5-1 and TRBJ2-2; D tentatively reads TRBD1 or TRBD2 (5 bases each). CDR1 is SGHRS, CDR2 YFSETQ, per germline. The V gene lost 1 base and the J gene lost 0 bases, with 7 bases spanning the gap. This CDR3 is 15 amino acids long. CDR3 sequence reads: CASSLRDPNTGELFF. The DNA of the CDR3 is TGCGCCAGCAGCTTGCGGGACCCGAACACCGGGGAGCTGTTTTTT.

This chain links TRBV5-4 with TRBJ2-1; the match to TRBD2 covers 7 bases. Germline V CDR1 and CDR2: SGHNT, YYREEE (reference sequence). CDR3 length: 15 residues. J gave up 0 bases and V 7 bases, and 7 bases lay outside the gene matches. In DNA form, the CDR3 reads TGTGCCAGCGGCACGGGGGGTTTCTCCTACAATGAGCAGTTCTTC. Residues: CASGTGGFSYNEQFF.

CDR3 amino acids: CASSFRVNDEKLFF. The CDR3 DNA follows: TGTGCCAGCAGCTTCCGAGTTAACGATGAAAAACTGTTTTTT. This chain uses TRBV5-6 with TRBJ1-4; no definite D call. Germline lookup yields CDR1 SGHDT and CDR2 YYEEEE. CDR3 length: 14 amino acids. Trimming took off 2 bases at V and 6 bases at J, with 11 bases between the two ends.

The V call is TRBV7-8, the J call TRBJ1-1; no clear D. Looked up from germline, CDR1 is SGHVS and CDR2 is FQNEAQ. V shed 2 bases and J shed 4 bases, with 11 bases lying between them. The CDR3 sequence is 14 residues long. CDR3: CASSLKGLGTEAFF. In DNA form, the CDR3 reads TGTGCCAGCAGCTTAAAAGGGTTGGGCACTGAAGCTTTCTTT.

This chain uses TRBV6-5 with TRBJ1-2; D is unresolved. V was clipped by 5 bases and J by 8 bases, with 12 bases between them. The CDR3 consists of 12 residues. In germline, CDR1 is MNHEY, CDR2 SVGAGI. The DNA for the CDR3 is TGTGCCAGCAGTCTCGGACGTGGGGGCTACACCTTC. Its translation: CASSLGRGGYTF.

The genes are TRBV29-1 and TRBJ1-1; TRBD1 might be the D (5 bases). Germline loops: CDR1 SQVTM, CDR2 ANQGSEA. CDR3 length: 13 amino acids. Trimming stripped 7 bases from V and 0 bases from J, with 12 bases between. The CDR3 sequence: CSAVGQMNTEAFF. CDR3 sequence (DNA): TGCAGCGCCGTGGGGCAGATGAACACTGAAGCTTTCTTT.

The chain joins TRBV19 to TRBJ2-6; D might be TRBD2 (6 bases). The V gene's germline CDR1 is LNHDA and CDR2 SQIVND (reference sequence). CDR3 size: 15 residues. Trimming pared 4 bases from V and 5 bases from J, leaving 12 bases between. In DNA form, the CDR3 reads TGTGCCAGTAGTACTCCGCGGGACCGGGCCAACGTCCTGACTTTC. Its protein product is CASSTPRDRANVLTF.

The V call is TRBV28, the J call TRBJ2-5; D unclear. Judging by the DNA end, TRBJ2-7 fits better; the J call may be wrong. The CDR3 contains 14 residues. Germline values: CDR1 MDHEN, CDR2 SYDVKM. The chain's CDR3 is CASSPPSRSYEQYF. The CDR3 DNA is TGTGCCAGTTCGCCACCCTCTCGCTCCTACGAGCAGTACTTC.

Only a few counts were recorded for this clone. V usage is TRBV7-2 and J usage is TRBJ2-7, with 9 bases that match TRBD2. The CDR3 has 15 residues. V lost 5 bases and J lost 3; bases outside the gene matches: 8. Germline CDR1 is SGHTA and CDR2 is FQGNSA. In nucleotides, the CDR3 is TGTGCCAGCAGCCGAATAGCGGGAGTTCTCTACGAGCAGTACTTC. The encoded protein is CASSRIAGVLYEQYF. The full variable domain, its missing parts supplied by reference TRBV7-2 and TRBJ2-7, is GAGVSQSPSNKVTEKGKDVELRCDPISGHTALYWYRQSLGQGLEFLIYFQGNSAPDKSGLPSDRFSAERTGGSVSTLTIQRTQQEDSAVYLCASSRIAGVLYEQYFGPGTRLTVT.

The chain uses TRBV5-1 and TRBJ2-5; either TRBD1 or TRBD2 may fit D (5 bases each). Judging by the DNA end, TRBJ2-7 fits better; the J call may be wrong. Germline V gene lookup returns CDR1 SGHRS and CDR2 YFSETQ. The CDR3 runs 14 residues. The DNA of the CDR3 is TGCGCCAGCAGCTTGATGAGGGGTCCCTACGAGCAGTACTTC. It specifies CASSLMRGPYEQYF.